This T cell receptor (beta chain) was found in a study of T cell changes during pregnancy in multiple sclerosis. Libraries were prepared by immunoSEQ multiplex PCR; TCRdb keeps only in-frame clonotypes and omits some of them. There are tens of thousands of clones in the sample; about 91% occur only once, and 1.2% to 1.5% lies in the top ten. Germline V CDR1 and CDR2: LNHDA, SQIVND (reference sequence). Trimming took 7 bases from V and 5 from J; bases not matched to a gene: 8. The CDR3 totals 15 residues. This chain uses TRBV19 with TRBJ2-3, with 11 bases that match TRBD2. The TCR was taken from a female donor in good health, enrolled as a control in a pregnancy study. The material was peripheral blood, obtained in the second trimester of pregnancy. The chain's CDR3 is CASMGGTSGGDTQYF. In DNA form, the CDR3 reads TGTGCCAGTATGGGAGGGACTAGCGGCGGAGATACGCAGTATTTT.